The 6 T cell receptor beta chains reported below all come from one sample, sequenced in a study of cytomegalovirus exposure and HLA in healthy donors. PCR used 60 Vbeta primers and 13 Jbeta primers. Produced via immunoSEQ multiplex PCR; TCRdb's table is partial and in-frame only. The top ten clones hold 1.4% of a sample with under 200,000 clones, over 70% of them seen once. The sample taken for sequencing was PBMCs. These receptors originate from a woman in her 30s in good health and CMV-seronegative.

DNA for the CDR3: TGTGCCAGCAGCACAAACAGGGGAGAGACCCAGTACTTC. It translates to CASSTNRGETQYF. The chain combines TRBV7-2 with TRBJ2-5; 7 bases agree with TRBD1. CDR1 SGHTA and CDR2 FQGNSA come from the germline V gene. The V and J ends lost 5 bases and 4 bases, in that order; junction bases with no gene match: 4. CDR3 size: 13 residues.

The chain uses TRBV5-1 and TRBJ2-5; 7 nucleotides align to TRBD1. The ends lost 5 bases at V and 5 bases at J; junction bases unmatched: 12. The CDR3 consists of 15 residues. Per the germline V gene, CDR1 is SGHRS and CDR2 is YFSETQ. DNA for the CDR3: TGCGCCAGCAGTAAAGGACAGGACACCCGGGAGACCCAGTACTTC. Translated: CASSKGQDTRETQYF.

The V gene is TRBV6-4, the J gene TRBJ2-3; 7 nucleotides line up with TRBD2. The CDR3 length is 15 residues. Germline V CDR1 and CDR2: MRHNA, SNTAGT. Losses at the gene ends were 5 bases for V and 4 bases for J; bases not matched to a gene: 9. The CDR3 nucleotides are TGTGCCAGCAGTTACCGGGGGGAGGGATCAGATACGCAGTATTTT. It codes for CASSYRGEGSDTQYF.

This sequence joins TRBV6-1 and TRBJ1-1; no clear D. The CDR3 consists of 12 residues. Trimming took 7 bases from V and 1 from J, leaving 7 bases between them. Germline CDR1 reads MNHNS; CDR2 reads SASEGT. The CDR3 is CASNAKNTEAFF. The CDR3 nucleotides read TGTGCCAGCAATGCTAAGAACACTGAAGCTTTCTTT.

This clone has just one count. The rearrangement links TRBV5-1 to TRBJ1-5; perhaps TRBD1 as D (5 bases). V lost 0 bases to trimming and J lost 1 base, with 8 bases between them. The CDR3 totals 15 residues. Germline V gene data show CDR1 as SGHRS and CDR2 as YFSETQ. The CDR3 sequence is CASSLAGGSNQPQHF. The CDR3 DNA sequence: TGCGCCAGCAGCTTGGCCGGGGGAAGCAATCAGCCCCAGCATTTT.

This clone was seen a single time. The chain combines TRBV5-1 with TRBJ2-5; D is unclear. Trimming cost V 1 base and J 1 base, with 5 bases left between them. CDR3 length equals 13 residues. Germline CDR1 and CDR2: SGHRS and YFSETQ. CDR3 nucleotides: TGCGCCAGCAGCTTGTACAGCCAAGAGACCCAGTACTTC. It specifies CASSLYSQETQYF.